A single sample gave rise to the 13 T cell receptor beta chains below, sequenced in a study of cytomegalovirus exposure and HLA in healthy donors. This table comes from immunoSEQ multiplex PCR, and its TCRdb copy is limited to in-frame clones, with some not included. The data contain roughly 300,000 clones, roughly 90% of them seen just once; the ten biggest clones take up over 0.85%. The specimen sequenced was PBMCs. The origin of the receptors is a woman younger than 30 in good health and CMV-seronegative.

This rearrangement joins TRBV9 to TRBJ2-7; D not certain. The CDR3 totals 15 residues. CDR1 and CDR2 from the germline V gene are SGDLS and YYNGEE. V lost 0 bases and J 0 bases, leaving 10 bases between the germline ends. The CDR3 DNA is TGTGCCAGCAGCGTAGCTGCTTCGAGCTCCTACGAGCAGTACTTC. Translated, it gives CASSVAASSSYEQYF.

This chain links TRBV15 with TRBJ2-7, with a weak D call TRBD1 (5 bases). From germline, CDR1 is LNHNV and CDR2 YYDKDF (reference sequence). This CDR3 comprises 14 residues. Trimming left V 0 bases short and J 1 base short, with 7 bases between. The CDR3 nucleotides are TGTGCCACCAGCAGAGAGGGGCAGTCCTACGAGCAGTACTTC. Protein product: CATSREGQSYEQYF. Supplemented by reference TRBV15 and TRBJ2-7, the full variable domain reads DAMVIQNPRYQVTQFGKPVTLSCSQTLNHNVMYWYQQKSSQAPKLLFHYYDKDFNNEADTPDNFQSRRPNTSFCFLDIRSPGLGDTAMYLCATSREGQSYEQYFGPGTRLTVT.

V is TRBV15 and J is TRBJ1-2; weak D call: TRBD1 (5 bases). CDR3 length: 14 amino acids. V was shortened by 0 bases and J by 8 bases, with 13 bases between the two germline ends. CDR1 and CDR2 from the germline V gene are LNHNV and YYDKDF (reference sequence). CDR3 bases: TGTGCCACCAGCAGAGATTGGGGGGTTGGGGGCTACACCTTC. Translation: CATSRDWGVGGYTF.

The rearrangement links TRBV9 to TRBJ1-3; D unresolved. Trimming removed 0 bases at V and 0 bases at J, with 13 bases between. This CDR3 comprises 17 residues. Germline CDR1 and CDR2: SGDLS and YYNGEE. The CDR3 spells CASSVGGGRFSGNTIYF. DNA for the CDR3: TGTGCCAGCAGCGTAGGAGGCGGGCGCTTCTCTGGAAACACCATATATTTT. The whole variable domain, remainder taken from reference TRBV9 and TRBJ1-3, is DSGVTQTPKHLITATGQRVTLRCSPRSGDLSVYWYQQSLDQGLQFLIQYYNGEERAKGNILERFSAQQFPDLHSELNLSSLELGDSALYFCASSVGGGRFSGNTIYFGEGSWLTVV.

This clone was seen once. J is TRBJ2-7 and V is TRBV10-2; D is undetermined. Germline CDR1 reads WSHSY; CDR2 reads SAAADI. Trimming left V 6 bases short and J 3 bases short, with 15 bases between. This CDR3 has 14 amino acids. Here the CDR3 reads CASSPVGPLYEQYF. CDR3 nucleotide sequence: TGCGCCAGCAGCCCCGTTGGGCCCCTCTACGAGCAGTACTTC.

CDR3 loop: CASSPSTGLYYGYTF. The CDR3 nucleotides are TGTGCCAGCAGCCCTTCGACAGGGTTGTACTATGGCTACACCTTC. The genes are TRBV11-2 and TRBJ1-2; 7 bases agree with TRBD1. CDR3 length equals 15 residues. Losses at the gene ends were 5 bases for V and 3 bases for J; bases not matched to a gene: 9. Looked up from germline, CDR1 is SGHAT and CDR2 is FQNNGV.

The chain couples TRBV11-3 to TRBJ1-1, with no clear D. CDR1 and CDR2 from the germline V gene are SGHNT and YENEEA. Trimming removed 5 bases at V and 1 base at J, with 5 bases between. This CDR3 is 12 amino acids long. CDR3 loop: CASSDTNTEAFF. In nucleotides, the CDR3 is TGTGCCAGCAGCGACACGAACACTGAAGCTTTCTTT.

The chain recombines TRBV2 with TRBJ2-1; 7 nucleotides agree with TRBD2. V gave up 3 bases and J gave up 3 bases; unmatched junction bases: 8. The CDR3 spans 16 residues. CDR1 is SNHLY and CDR2 is FYNNEI in the germline V gene. The CDR3 region is CASSDAGVLGYNEQFF. DNA of the CDR3: TGTGCCAGCAGTGACGCGGGAGTCCTGGGCTACAATGAGCAGTTCTTC.

The CDR3 nucleotides read TGTGCCAGCAGGACGACAGGGGAAGCTTTCTTT. It is translated as CASRTTGEAFF. This chain connects TRBV6-1 to TRBJ1-1; 7 nucleotides match TRBD1. The CDR3 has 11 residues. Germline V gives CDR1 MNHNS, CDR2 SASEGT. The J segment lost 8 bases and the V segment lost 6 bases, leaving 3 bases of the junction unmatched.

The chain recombines TRBV5-1 with TRBJ2-3; D may be TRBD1 (6 bases). Looked up from germline, CDR1 is SGHRS and CDR2 is YFSETQ. V was pared by 4 bases and J by 2 bases, with 14 bases between. This CDR3 has 15 residues. The CDR3 bases are TGCGCCAGCAGCCTGGGGGCAGGTCCCACAGATACGCAGTATTTT. Translated: CASSLGAGPTDTQYF.

The chain combines TRBV7-3 with TRBJ2-1, with 8 bases fitting TRBD1. Germline CDR1 SGHTA, CDR2 FQGTGA. The CDR3 sequence is 15 residues long. Trimming took 5 bases from V and 5 from J; bases not matched to a gene: 8. In DNA, the CDR3 is TGTGCCAGCAGCCGAGGGACAGGCGCACACAATGAGCAGTTCTTC. Protein product: CASSRGTGAHNEQFF.

The rearrangement links TRBV28 to TRBJ2-6, with D hard to call. There are 15 residues in the CDR3. Deletions cut 5 bases from V and 0 bases from J, with 8 bases between. Per the germline V gene, CDR1 is MDHEN and CDR2 is SYDVKM. CDR3 in DNA: TGTGCCAGCAGTGTAGCTCGCTCTGGGGCCAACGTCCTGACTTTC. This encodes CASSVARSGANVLTF.

The chain carries TRBV6-6 and TRBJ2-1; 9 positions match TRBD2. Germline V gene lookup returns CDR1 MNHNY and CDR2 SVGAGI (reference sequence). The CDR3 runs 16 residues. J lost 7 bases, V lost 8 bases, and 15 bases had no gene match. CDR3: CASWGREGLFRNEQFF. The CDR3 DNA is TGTGCCAGCTGGGGGCGGGAGGGCCTATTTAGGAATGAGCAGTTCTTC.